Shown below are 5 T cell receptor beta chains from a single sample sequenced in a study of shared clonotypes between healthy human individuals. The protocol was immunoSEQ multiplex PCR, while the TCRdb copy is restricted to in-frame clones and leaves out a portion. The profile shows over a million clones, about 74% of them singletons. The sample consisted of memory CD4+ T cells sorted from blood. Stated subset: CD45RA-negative fraction. The receptors originated from a man younger than 35 in good health.

CDR3 nucleotide sequence: TGTGCCAGCAGTTCATCCGGGACATACAACTATGGCTACACCTTC. Protein: CASSSSGTYNYGYTF. The chain is built from TRBV27 and TRBJ1-2, with TRBD1 as a possible D gene (6 bases). The CDR3 extends over 15 amino acids. The V end was cut by 4 bases, the J end by 2 bases, with 14 bases between. Germline CDR1 MNHEY, CDR2 SMNVEV (reference sequence).

This clone was found a few times. The chain uses TRBV15 and TRBJ1-2; D is possibly TRBD1 (5 bases). Trimming shortened V by 0 bases and J by 6 bases, and 14 bases separated the two germline ends. CDR1 is LNHNV and CDR2 is YYDKDF in the germline V gene (reference sequence). The CDR3 has 15 amino acids. CDR3 residues: CATSRDWEQGNGYTF. The CDR3 nucleotides read TGTGCCACCAGCAGAGATTGGGAGCAGGGCAATGGCTACACCTTC.

The rearrangement joins TRBV25-1 to TRBJ1-4; unclear D gene. V was clipped by 3 bases and J by 8 bases, with 7 bases between them. The CDR3 loop spans 12 amino acids. Germline lookup yields CDR1 MGHDK and CDR2 SYGVNS. The CDR3 here is CASSEGFEKLFF. The CDR3 DNA sequence: TGTGCCAGCAGTGAGGGCTTCGAAAAACTGTTTTTT.

J is TRBJ2-6 and V is TRBV9; D gene ambiguous. Germline CDR1 reads SGDLS; CDR2 reads YYNGEE. The CDR3 consists of 19 residues. V dropped 4 bases and J dropped 1 base, with 21 bases sitting between them. CDR3 nucleotides: TGTGCCAGCAGCCCAGGACCCGTAAGCGTGGATTCTGGGGCCAACGTCCTGACTTTC. Protein sequence: CASSPGPVSVDSGANVLTF.

Only a few counts were recorded for this clone. The rearrangement joins TRBV18 to TRBJ2-7; D is unclear. V lost 0 bases to trimming and J lost 6 bases, with 9 bases between them. CDR3 length equals 13 residues. The germline V gene has CDR1 KGHSH and CDR2 LQKENI. CDR3 protein: CASSPPYFSEQYF. The DNA of the CDR3 is TGTGCCAGCTCACCACCGTACTTCAGCGAGCAGTACTTC.